This T cell receptor beta chain was found in a study of shared clonotypes between healthy human individuals (dated by TCRdb to the early 2020s). General notes on the study: The cohort included three men and a couple of women between 18 and 49 years of age. Per donor, three plates each were used for CD4 naive and CD4 memory, two for CD8 naive, and one for CD8 memory. Blood TCR repertoires of 5 or 6 healthy adults were deeply sequenced to estimate repertoire size and the extent of clonotype sharing between individuals. Libraries were prepared and TCR repertoires were sequenced by different laboratories using diverse techniques, in order to increase sequencing depth and limit assay-specific biases. Leukapheresis yielded between about 0.9 and 9 billion PBMCs per donor. Paper-wide results and their limitations: Only blood was sampled, and tissue TCR repertoires likely differ from those in blood. Based on pairwise subsampling, the degree of clonotype sharing among donors was expected to be affected by sequencing depth. Clonotypes shared by all four sorted-subset donors showed higher generation probabilities than non-shared clonotypes. The small number of donors limited the genetic and exposure-history diversity represented. Naive subsets generally had larger estimated clonotype richness than memory subsets. When a handful of donors were compared, the shared fraction of clonotypes was roughly 5% for naive CD4, around 3.5% for naive CD8, 2% to 2.5% for memory CD4, and around 0.4% for memory CD8. Rarefaction of sorted-subset datasets indicated incomplete sequencing despite the large sequencing depth.

The donors were healthy, HIV-negative adults with no recently reported acute infections or vaccinations. All donors were Caucasian adults living in Nashville, Tennessee, USA. CD4+ T cells were enriched through magnetic negative selection, after which naive cells were positively selected on CD45RA and the remaining negative fraction served as the memory subset. Blood was collected by leukapheresis, and PBMCs were isolated by Ficoll-Histopaque density gradient centrifugation and then cryopreserved in liquid nitrogen vapor phase. Purity and quantity of every magnetically sorted T cell population were checked by analytical flow cytometry. From each sorted fraction, genomic DNA was isolated and quantified by UV absorbance on a Nanodrop 2000c. Comment on this clone: Its antigen is unknown. No base qualities exist here, and no much larger clone lies one base off it.

TCR CDR3 regions were amplified from genomic DNA by multiplex PCR using the deep immunoSEQ assay. For each cell subset, the extracted genomic DNA was distributed evenly across all wells of several immunoSEQ 96-well plates, and each plate served as one replicate. For sorted subsets, around 200 ng genomic DNA, equal to 30,000 or so T cell genomes, was loaded into each replicate PCR. Purified libraries were quantified with a Qubit 3.0 fluorometer, sized on a Bioanalyzer 2100, and re-quantified with the KAPA Library Quantification kit. Every immunoSEQ 96-well plate was sequenced on a separate single-read 150-cycle Illumina NextSeq 550 flow cell. For the original study's pipeline: The immunoSEQ output contained only junctional sequences without quality scores, so filtering could not match that applied to full-length reads. Sequences were annotated with PyIR, a Python wrapper for IgBLAST v1.9, using IMGT germline references to assign V/J genes and CDR3. Any read was removed if the V/J assignment was weak (E-value above 1e-6), the CDR3 was missing, or the read contained stop codons, out-of-frame junctions, or ambiguous translated residues. V3J clonotypes were defined by identical inferred V gene, J gene, and CDR3 amino acid sequence. Percentage overlap between repertoires was calculated by dividing the number of shared unique clonotypes by the size of the smaller repertoire. Three approaches were used to assess repertoire richness: RTK rarefaction, the Chao1 estimator, and Recon v2.1 estimates of unobserved clonotypes. Generation probabilities were computed with OLGA for all TCRbeta clonotypes obtained by the gDNA method from a handful of donors. Drawn from immuneACCESS, this table holds only the in-frame rearrangements with V and J called that TCRdb kept. Clones are partly lost; checked studies trace under half to an unresolved V gene and leave the rest unexplained. The DNA gave D and trimming, while V, J and clone size come from that table. This sample is represented by about 530,000 clones; around 96% of them were singletons. Roughly 0.06% of the sample is in the top ten clones.

Its CDR3 holds 15 amino acids, cysteine through phenylalanine. Just the 45-base CDR3 DNA is kept, in frame starting at base 1. The V end loses 6 bases and the J end loses 2 bases, and a stretch of 16 bases separates them. According to the germline V gene, CDR1 reads KGHSH and CDR2 reads LQKENI. Here the chain combines TRBV18 and TRBJ1-2; tentative D gene TRBD1, with 5 bases matching. The sequenced material came from naive CD4+ T cells sorted from blood. This specimen's cell subset or site label, interpreted: CD45RA+ positively selected. The receptor was derived from a woman aged 30 to 39 in good health. The CDR3 has the sequence CASSRSGTANYGYTF. The nucleotide sequence reads TGTGCCAGCTCGCGATCCGGGACGGCGAACTATGGCTACACCTTC.